The 20 T cell receptor beta chains presented below share a single source sample, sequenced in a study of shared clonotypes between healthy human individuals. Sequencing was performed with immunoSEQ multiplex PCR; in TCRdb, only in-frame clones are kept and a portion is missing. This sample has about 380,000 clones, with around 96% found just once. Sequencing input: memory CD8+ T cells sorted from blood. Subset given: CD45RO+ cells pooled with CCR7-negative TemRA cells. Receptor source: a man aged 25-40 years in good health.

The chain carries TRBV4-1 and TRBJ1-2; D unclear. With 0 bases removed from V and 1 base from J, the gap between germline ends came to 6 bases. This CDR3 comprises 14 residues. The germline gives CDR1 MGHRA, CDR2 YSYEKL. In nucleotides, the CDR3 is TGCGCCAGCAGCCAAGACGGTCTTAACTATGGCTACACCTTC. This translates into CASSQDGLNYGYTF.

This chain links TRBV29-1 with TRBJ1-1; no clear D. This CDR3 contains 13 residues. Per germline, CDR1 SQVTM and CDR2 ANQGSEA. V shed 0 bases and J shed 2 bases, with 7 bases lying between them. As DNA, the CDR3 is TGCAGCGTTGAAGATCTTCATAACACTGAAGCTTTCTTT. Its translation: CSVEDLHNTEAFF.

The chain combines TRBV6-4 with TRBJ2-5; 11 bases map to TRBD2. The CDR3 extends over 16 amino acids. The V gene's germline CDR1 is MRHNA and CDR2 SNTAGT. Unmatched junction bases numbered 8, after V lost 3 bases and J lost 5 bases. The CDR3 DNA follows: TGTGCCAGCAGTGAAACTAGCGGGAGACGGAAGGAGACCCAGTACTTC. Translation: CASSETSGRRKETQYF.

This chain uses TRBV30 with TRBJ2-4, with a tentative D call TRBD2 (6 bases). Trimming pared 2 bases from V and 6 bases from J, leaving 14 bases between. This CDR3 region has 14 residues. Per the germline V gene, CDR1 is GTSNPN and CDR2 is SVGIG (reference sequence). CDR3 sequence: CAWSRDSQANIQYF. The DNA for the CDR3 is TGTGCCTGGAGTCGGGACTCACAAGCAAACATTCAGTACTTC.

The chain links TRBV28 to TRBJ2-7, with 7 bases that match TRBD2. Germline lookup yields CDR1 MDHEN and CDR2 SYDVKM. V lost 8 bases and J lost 3; bases outside the gene matches: 10. The CDR3 length is 14 residues. The CDR3 region is CASARLAGSYEQYF. In DNA form, the CDR3 reads TGTGCCAGCGCTAGACTAGCCGGTAGCTACGAGCAGTACTTC.

The chain couples TRBV6-5 to TRBJ2-3; D unclear. CDR3 size: 14 residues. Germline loops: CDR1 MNHEY, CDR2 SVGAGI. The V end was cut by 2 bases, the J end by 2 bases, with 8 bases between. The CDR3: CASSYMGSTDTQYF. CDR3 bases: TGTGCCAGCAGTTACATGGGTTCCACAGATACGCAGTATTTT.

CDR3 sequence (DNA): TGTGCCAGCAGTGAATGGGGGACCGCCGGGGGCTACACCTTC. Protein: CASSEWGTAGGYTF. The genes are TRBV25-1 and TRBJ1-2, with D perhaps matching TRBD1 (5 bases). The V gene lost 1 base and the J gene lost 8 bases, with 14 bases spanning the gap. Germline V gene lookup returns CDR1 MGHDK and CDR2 SYGVNS. The CDR3 covers 14 residues.

The gene calls are TRBV6-1 and TRBJ1-3; unclear D gene. CDR1 and CDR2 from the germline V gene are MNHNS and SASEGT. Trimming cost V 1 base and J 0 bases, with 7 bases left between them. The CDR3 has 15 residues. As DNA, the CDR3 is TGTGCCAGCAGTGAAGGGAGGATCTCTGGAAACACCATATATTTT. Amino acids: CASSEGRISGNTIYF.

The chain is built from TRBV28 and TRBJ2-1; D call uncertain. The CDR3 consists of 11 residues. V was clipped by 6 bases and J by 8 bases, with 8 bases between them. The germline V gene has CDR1 MDHEN and CDR2 SYDVKM. CDR3 loop: CASSHLYEQFF. The CDR3 nucleotides read TGTGCCAGCAGCCACCTGTATGAGCAGTTCTTC.

A single count supports this clone. The chain is built from TRBV5-1 and TRBJ2-1, with D perhaps matching TRBD2 (6 bases). Trimming took off 1 base at V and 8 bases at J, with 16 bases between the two ends. The CDR3 has 15 amino acids. Germline V gives CDR1 SGHRS, CDR2 YFSETQ. The DNA of the CDR3 is TGCGCCAGCAGCTTGACGGGACTGCGACCCTATGAGCAGTTCTTC. As protein: CASSLTGLRPYEQFF.

The J gene is TRBJ1-3, the V gene TRBV9; 7 nucleotides line up with TRBD1. The trim removed 0 bases at V and 4 bases at J, leaving 7 bases unmatched. Germline V lookup: CDR1 SGDLS, CDR2 YYNGEE. The CDR3 runs 16 residues. This CDR3 reads CASSVDPRQGGNTIYF. The DNA for the CDR3 is TGTGCCAGCAGCGTAGACCCCCGACAGGGAGGAAACACCATATATTTT.

The chain joins TRBV5-6 to TRBJ2-3; TRBD2 matches at 7 bases. This CDR3 comprises 15 residues. Germline V gives CDR1 SGHDT, CDR2 YYEEEE. V lost 7 bases, J lost 0 bases, and 8 bases stayed unmatched. The CDR3 loop is CASGLGGASTDTQYF. CDR3 nucleotide sequence: TGTGCCAGCGGACTAGGAGGGGCTAGCACAGATACGCAGTATTTT.

The chain couples TRBV28 to TRBJ2-5; 8 bases align to TRBD2. There are 15 residues in the CDR3. Germline CDR1 reads MDHEN; CDR2 reads SYDVKM. V gave up 5 bases and J gave up 4 bases; unmatched junction bases: 9. The CDR3 loop reads CASSLGTSFPETQYF. The CDR3 DNA follows: TGTGCCAGCAGTCTCGGGACTAGTTTTCCAGAGACCCAGTACTTC.

The table lists this clone with a count of one. This chain connects TRBV28 to TRBJ1-4, with TRBD1 matching 7 bases. From germline, CDR1 is MDHEN and CDR2 SYDVKM. There are 18 residues in the CDR3. The ends lost 6 bases at V and 2 bases at J; junction bases unmatched: 15. In DNA form, the CDR3 reads TGTGCCAGCAGGTCCGACAGGGCCACCCAGGGGACTAATGAAAAACTGTTTTTT. This gives the protein CASRSDRATQGTNEKLFF. Variable domain in full (rest from reference TRBV28 and TRBJ1-4): DVKVTQSSRYLVKRTGEKVFLECVQDMDHENMFWYRQDPGLGLRLIYFSYDVKMKEKGDIPEGYSVSREKKERFSLILESASTNQTSMYLCASRSDRATQGTNEKLFFGSGTQLSVL.

This chain joins TRBV5-1 and TRBJ2-7, with TRBD1 matching 10 bases. The CDR3 spans 13 residues. CDR1 SGHRS and CDR2 YFSETQ come from the germline V gene. The V and J ends lost 0 bases and 6 bases, in that order; junction bases with no gene match: 0. The CDR3 nucleotides are TGCGCCAGCAGCTTGGGACAGGGGGCCGAGCAGTACTTC. Residues: CASSLGQGAEQYF.

The gene calls are TRBV6-1 and TRBJ1-1; TRBD1 matches at 7 bases. Germline V gene lookup returns CDR1 MNHNS and CDR2 SASEGT. V was pared by 8 bases and J by 3 bases, with 9 bases of the junction left unmatched. The CDR3 is made up of 14 amino acids. In nucleotides, the CDR3 is TGTGCCAGCTGTCGACAGGGCTCTTACACTGAAGCTTTCTTT. Amino acids: CASCRQGSYTEAFF.

The genes are TRBV5-1 and TRBJ2-2; D not resolved. The CDR3 covers 12 residues. Germline V gives CDR1 SGHRS, CDR2 YFSETQ. Trimming left V 0 bases short and J 5 bases short, with 2 bases between. This chain's CDR3 is CASSLATGELFF. The CDR3 DNA sequence: TGCGCCAGCAGCTTGGCAACCGGGGAGCTGTTTTTT.

The rearrangement uses TRBV7-2 and TRBJ2-1; D perhaps matches TRBD2 (5 bases). Trimming shortened V by 1 base and J by 2 bases, and 9 bases separated the two germline ends. The CDR3 spans 15 residues. The germline CDR1 and CDR2 sequences are SGHTA and FQGNSA. The chain's CDR3 is CASSLGGPTYNEQFF. The DNA for the CDR3 is TGTGCCAGCAGCTTAGGCGGGCCCACCTACAATGAGCAGTTCTTC.

V usage is TRBV5-1 and J usage is TRBJ2-7, with TRBD1 identical over 8 bases. There are 12 residues in the CDR3. The germline V gene encodes CDR1 SGHRS and CDR2 YFSETQ. The J segment lost 4 bases and the V segment lost 5 bases, leaving 2 bases of the junction unmatched. CDR3 region: CASSRQGYEQYF. Written as DNA, the CDR3 is TGCGCCAGCAGTCGACAGGGGTACGAGCAGTACTTC.

The chain couples TRBV19 to TRBJ2-3; 7 bases are shared with TRBD2. Germline trimming cut 3 bases from V and 5 bases from J; bases unmatched to any gene: 8. CDR1 is LNHDA and CDR2 is SQIVND in the germline V gene (reference sequence). CDR3 size: 15 residues. The CDR3 coding sequence is TGTGCCAGTAGTATTAATCCGGGAGGTGGAGATACGCAGTATTTT. It yields the protein CASSINPGGGDTQYF.